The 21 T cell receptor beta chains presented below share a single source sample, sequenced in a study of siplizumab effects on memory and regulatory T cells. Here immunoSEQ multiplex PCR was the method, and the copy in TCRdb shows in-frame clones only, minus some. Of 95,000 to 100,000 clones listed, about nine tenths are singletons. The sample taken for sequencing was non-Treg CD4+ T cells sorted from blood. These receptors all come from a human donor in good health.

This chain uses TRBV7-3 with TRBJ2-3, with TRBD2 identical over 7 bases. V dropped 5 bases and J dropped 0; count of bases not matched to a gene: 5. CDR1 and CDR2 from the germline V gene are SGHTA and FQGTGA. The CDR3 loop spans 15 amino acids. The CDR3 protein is CASSPRGVSTDTQYF. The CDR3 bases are TGTGCCAGCAGCCCCCGGGGGGTAAGCACAGATACGCAGTATTTT.

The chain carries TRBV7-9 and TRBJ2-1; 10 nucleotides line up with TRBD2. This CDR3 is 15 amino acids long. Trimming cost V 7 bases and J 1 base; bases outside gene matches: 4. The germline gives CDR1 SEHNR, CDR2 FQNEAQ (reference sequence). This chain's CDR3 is CASTPSGGSYNEQFF. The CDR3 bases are TGTGCCAGCACACCTAGCGGGGGATCCTACAATGAGCAGTTCTTC.

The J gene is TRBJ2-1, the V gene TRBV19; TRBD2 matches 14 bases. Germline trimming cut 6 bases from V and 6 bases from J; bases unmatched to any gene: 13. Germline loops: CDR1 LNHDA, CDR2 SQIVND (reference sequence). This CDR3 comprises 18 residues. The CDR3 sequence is CASSGPGLAGAPPNEQFF. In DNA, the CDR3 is TGTGCCAGTAGCGGACCGGGACTAGCGGGAGCCCCCCCCAATGAGCAGTTCTTC.

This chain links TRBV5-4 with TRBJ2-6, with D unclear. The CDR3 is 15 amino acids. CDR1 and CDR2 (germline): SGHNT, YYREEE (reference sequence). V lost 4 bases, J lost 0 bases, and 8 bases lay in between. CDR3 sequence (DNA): TGTGCCAGCAGCATCCCCACCTCTGGGGCCAACGTCCTGACTTTC. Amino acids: CASSIPTSGANVLTF.

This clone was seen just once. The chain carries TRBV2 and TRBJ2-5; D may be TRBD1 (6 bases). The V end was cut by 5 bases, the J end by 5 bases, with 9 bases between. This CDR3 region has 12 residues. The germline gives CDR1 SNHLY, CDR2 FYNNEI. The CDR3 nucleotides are TGTGCCAGCAGTCGTCAGGGGGAGACCCAGTACTTC. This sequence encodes CASSRQGETQYF.

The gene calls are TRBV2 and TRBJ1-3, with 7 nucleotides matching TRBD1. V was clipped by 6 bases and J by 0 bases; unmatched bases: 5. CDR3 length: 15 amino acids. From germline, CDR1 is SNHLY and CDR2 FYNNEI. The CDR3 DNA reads TGTGCCAGCAGGACAGGGTACAGCTCTGGAAACACCATATATTTT. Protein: CASRTGYSSGNTIYF.

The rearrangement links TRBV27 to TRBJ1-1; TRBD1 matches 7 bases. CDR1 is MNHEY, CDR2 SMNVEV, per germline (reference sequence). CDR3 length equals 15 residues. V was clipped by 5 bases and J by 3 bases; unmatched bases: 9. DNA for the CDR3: TGTGCCAGCAGTCCCCAGGACAGGACGCACACTGAAGCTTTCTTT. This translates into CASSPQDRTHTEAFF.

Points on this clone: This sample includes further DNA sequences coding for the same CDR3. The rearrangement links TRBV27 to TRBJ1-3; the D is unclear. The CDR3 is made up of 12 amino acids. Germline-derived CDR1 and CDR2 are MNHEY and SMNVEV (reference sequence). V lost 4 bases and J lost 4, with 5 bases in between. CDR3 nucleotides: TGTGCCAGCAGTTCCCCCGGAAACACCATATATTTT. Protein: CASSSPGNTIYF.

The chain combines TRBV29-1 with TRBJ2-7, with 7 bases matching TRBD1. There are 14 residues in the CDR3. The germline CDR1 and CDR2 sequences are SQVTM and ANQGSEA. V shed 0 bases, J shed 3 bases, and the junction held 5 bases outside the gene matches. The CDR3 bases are TGCAGCGTTGAAGATTATAACAGGGGCTACGAGCAGTACTTC. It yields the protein CSVEDYNRGYEQYF.

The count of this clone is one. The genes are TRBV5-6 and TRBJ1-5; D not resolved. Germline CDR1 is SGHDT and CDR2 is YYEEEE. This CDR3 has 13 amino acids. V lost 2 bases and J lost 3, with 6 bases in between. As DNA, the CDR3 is TGTGCCAGCAGCTTTAGAGCCAATCAGCCCCAGCATTTT. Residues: CASSFRANQPQHF.

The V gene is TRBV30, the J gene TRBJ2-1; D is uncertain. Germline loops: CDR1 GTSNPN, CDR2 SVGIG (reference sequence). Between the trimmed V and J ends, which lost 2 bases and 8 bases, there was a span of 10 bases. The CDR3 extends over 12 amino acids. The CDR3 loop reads CAWSPLRDEQFF. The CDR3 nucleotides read TGTGCCTGGAGTCCGCTTCGGGATGAGCAGTTCTTC.

Here the CDR3 reads CASSAGGGRETQYF. CDR3 in DNA: TGTGCCAGCAGCGCTGGTGGTGGGAGAGAGACCCAGTACTTC. The rearrangement uses TRBV9 and TRBJ2-5; D might be TRBD2 (5 bases). The V end was cut by 3 bases, the J end by 4 bases, with 13 bases between. CDR1 and CDR2 from the germline V gene are SGDLS and YYNGEE. The CDR3 consists of 14 residues.

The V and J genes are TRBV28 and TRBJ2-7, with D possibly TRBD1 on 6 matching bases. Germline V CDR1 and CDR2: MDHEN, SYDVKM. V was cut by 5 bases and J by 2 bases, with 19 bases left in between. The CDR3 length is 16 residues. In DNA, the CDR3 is TGTGCCAGCAGTCGGACGCAGGGGCAATTTGCCTACGAGCAGTACTTC. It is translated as CASSRTQGQFAYEQYF.

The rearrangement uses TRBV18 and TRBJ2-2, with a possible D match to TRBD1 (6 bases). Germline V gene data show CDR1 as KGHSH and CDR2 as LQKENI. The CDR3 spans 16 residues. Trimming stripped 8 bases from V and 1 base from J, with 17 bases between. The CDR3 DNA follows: TGTGCCAGCCGTTTGGTCGGGACAAAGAACACCGGGGAGCTGTTTTTT. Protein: CASRLVGTKNTGELFF.

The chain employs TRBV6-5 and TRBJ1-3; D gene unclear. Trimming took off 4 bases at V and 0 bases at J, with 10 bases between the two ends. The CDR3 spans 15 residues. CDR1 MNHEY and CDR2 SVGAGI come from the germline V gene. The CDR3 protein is CASSSSSSSGNTIYF. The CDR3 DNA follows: TGTGCCAGCAGTTCTTCCTCGAGCTCTGGAAACACCATATATTTT.

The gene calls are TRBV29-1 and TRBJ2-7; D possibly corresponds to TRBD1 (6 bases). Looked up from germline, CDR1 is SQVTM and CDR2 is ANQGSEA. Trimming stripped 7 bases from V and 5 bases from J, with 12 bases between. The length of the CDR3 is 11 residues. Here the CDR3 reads CSATGTHEQYF. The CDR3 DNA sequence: TGCAGCGCTACAGGGACCCACGAGCAGTACTTC.

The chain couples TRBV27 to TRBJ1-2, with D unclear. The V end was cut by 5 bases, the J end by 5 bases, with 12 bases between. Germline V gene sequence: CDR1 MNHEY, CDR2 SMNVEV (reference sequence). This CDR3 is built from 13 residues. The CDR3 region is CASSLASGYGYTF. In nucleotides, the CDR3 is TGTGCCAGCAGTCTCGCTTCAGGTTATGGCTACACCTTC.

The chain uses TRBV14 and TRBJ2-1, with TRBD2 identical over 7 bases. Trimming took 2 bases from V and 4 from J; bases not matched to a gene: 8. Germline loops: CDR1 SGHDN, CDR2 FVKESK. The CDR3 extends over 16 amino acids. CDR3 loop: CASSQQLGRGYNEQFF. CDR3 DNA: TGTGCCAGCAGCCAACAGTTGGGGAGGGGTTACAATGAGCAGTTCTTC.

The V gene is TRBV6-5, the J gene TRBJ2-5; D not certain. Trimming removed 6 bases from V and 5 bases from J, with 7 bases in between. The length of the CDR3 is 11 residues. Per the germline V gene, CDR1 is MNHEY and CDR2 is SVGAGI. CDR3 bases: TGTGCCAGCAGCAGTTGGGAGACCCAGTACTTC. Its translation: CASSSWETQYF.

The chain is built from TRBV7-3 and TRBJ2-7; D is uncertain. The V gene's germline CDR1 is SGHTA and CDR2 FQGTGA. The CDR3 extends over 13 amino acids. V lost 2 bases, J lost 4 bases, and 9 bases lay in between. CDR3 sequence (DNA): TGTGCCAGCAGCTTATCATTGGATTACGAGCAGTACTTC. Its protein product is CASSLSLDYEQYF.

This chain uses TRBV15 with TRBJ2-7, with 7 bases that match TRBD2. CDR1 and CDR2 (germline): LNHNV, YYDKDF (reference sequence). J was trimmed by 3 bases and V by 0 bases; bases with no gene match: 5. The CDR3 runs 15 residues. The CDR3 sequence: CATSREATSRYEQYF. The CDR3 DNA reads TGTGCCACCAGCAGAGAAGCGACTAGCCGCTACGAGCAGTACTTC.